This T cell receptor (beta chain) comes out of a study of shared clonotypes between healthy human individuals. Study-level findings and limits: Sampling covered blood only; tissue repertoires likely differ. Naive CD4 clonotypes overlapped across a handful of donors at about 5%.

The CDR3 has 12 residues. Per the germline V gene, CDR1 is SGHAT and CDR2 is FQNNGV. Trimming removed 5 bases from V and 6 bases from J, with 8 bases in between. To note about this clone: Antigen: not known. This sample also contains other DNA sequences that code for the same CDR3.

The assay was run at deep level. Sequencing was performed with immunoSEQ multiplex PCR; in TCRdb, only in-frame clones are kept and a portion is missing. The sample includes about 2 million clones, about 95% of them seen just once. The naive CD8 fraction comprised CD45RO-negative cells positively selected for CCR7 and excluded terminally differentiated effector memory CD45RA+ cells. The receptor comes from a man between 18 and 29 years old in good health. The sequenced material came from naive CD8+ T cells sorted from blood. The rearrangement uses TRBV11-2 and TRBJ2-1; D is undetermined. The CDR3 nucleotides are TGTGCCAGCAGCAGCCCAAGCAATGAGCAGTTCTTC. Its protein product is CASSSPSNEQFF.